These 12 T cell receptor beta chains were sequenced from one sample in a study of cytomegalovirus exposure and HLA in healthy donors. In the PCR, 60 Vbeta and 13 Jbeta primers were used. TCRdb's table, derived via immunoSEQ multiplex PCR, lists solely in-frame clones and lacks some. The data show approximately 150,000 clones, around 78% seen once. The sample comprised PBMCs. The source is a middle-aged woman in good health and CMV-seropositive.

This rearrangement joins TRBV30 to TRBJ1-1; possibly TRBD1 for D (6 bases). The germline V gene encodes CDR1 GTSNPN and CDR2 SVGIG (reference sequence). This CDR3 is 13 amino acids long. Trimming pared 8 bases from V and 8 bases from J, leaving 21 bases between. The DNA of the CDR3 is TGTGCCGGGCCACGCGCAGGGGATGACGAAGCTTTCTTT. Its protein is CAGPRAGDDEAFF.

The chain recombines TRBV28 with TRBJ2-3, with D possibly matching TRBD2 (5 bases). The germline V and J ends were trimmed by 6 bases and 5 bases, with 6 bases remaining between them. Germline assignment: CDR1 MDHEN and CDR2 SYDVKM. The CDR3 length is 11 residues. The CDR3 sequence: CASRDLDTQYF. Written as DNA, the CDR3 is TGTGCCAGCAGGGACTTAGATACGCAGTATTTT.

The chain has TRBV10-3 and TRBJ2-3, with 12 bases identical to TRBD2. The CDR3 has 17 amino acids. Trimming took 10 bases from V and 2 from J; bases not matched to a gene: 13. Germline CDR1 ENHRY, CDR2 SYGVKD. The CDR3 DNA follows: TGTGCCACCCACGGGGCTAGCGGGGGGGGAACCACAGATACGCAGTATTTT. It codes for CATHGASGGGTTDTQYF.

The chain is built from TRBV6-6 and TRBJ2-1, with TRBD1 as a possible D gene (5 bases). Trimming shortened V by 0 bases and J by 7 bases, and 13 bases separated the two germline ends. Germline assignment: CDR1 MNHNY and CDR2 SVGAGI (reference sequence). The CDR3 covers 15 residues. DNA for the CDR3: TGTGCCAGCAGTTACTCGAGAACAGGTAGTAATGAGCAGTTCTTC. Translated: CASSYSRTGSNEQFF.

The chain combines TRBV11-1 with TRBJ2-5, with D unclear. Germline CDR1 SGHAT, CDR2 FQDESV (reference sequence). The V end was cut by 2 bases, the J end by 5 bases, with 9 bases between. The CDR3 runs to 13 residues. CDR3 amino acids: CASSLPEEETQYF. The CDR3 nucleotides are TGTGCCAGCAGCTTACCCGAAGAGGAGACCCAGTACTTC.

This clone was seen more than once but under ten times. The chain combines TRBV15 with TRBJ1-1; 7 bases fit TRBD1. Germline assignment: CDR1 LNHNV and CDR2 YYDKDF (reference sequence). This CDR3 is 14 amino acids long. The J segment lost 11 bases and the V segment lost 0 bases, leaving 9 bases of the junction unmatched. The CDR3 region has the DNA TGTGCCACCAGCAGAGATCGACAGGGCGCGCTTGCTTTCTTT. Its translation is CATSRDRQGALAFF.

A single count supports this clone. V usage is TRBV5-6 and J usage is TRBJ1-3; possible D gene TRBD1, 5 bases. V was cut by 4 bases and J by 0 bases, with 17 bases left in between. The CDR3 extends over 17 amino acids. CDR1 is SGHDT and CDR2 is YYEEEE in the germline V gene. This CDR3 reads CASSRKTGLLSGNTIYF. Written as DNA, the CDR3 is TGTGCCAGCAGCCGCAAAACAGGTCTGCTCTCTGGAAACACCATATATTTT.

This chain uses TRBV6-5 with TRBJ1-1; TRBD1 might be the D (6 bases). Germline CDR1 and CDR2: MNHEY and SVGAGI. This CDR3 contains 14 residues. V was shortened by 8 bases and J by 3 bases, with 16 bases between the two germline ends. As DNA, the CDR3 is TGTGCCAGCGGGCGGGTCAGGGGAGACACTGAAGCTTTCTTT. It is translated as CASGRVRGDTEAFF.

The CDR3 sequence is CASSQVVDTGELFF. Here the CDR3 DNA reads TGTGCCAGCAGCCAAGTAGTGGACACCGGGGAGCTGTTTTTT. This sequence joins TRBV14 and TRBJ2-2; D is ambiguous. V shed 1 base and J shed 3 bases, with 6 bases lying between them. The CDR3 runs to 14 residues. Germline V gives CDR1 SGHDN, CDR2 FVKESK.

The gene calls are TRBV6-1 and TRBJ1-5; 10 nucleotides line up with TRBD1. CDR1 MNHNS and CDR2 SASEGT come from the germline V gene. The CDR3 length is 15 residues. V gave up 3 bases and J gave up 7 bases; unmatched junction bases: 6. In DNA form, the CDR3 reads TGTGCCAGCAGTGACGATCAGACAGGGGGCCAGCCCCAGCATTTT. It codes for CASSDDQTGGQPQHF.

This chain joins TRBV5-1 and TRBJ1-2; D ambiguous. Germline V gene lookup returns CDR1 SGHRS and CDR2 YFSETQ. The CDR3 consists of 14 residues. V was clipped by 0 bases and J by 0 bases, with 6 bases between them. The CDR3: CASSLALANYGYTF. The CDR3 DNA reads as TGCGCCAGCAGCTTGGCCTTAGCTAACTATGGCTACACCTTC.

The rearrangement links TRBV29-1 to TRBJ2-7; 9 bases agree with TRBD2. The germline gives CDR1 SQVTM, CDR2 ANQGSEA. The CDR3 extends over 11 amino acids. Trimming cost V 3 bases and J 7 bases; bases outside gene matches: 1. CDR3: CSVERGGEQYF. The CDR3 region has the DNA TGCAGCGTTGAGCGGGGGGGTGAGCAGTACTTC.